The rows below give T cell receptor beta chains drawn from one sample of a study. Assay used: immunoSEQ multiplex PCR; TCRdb lists only in-frame clones, some missing. The table records tens of thousands of clones, 80% to 95% of them present only once. Source material: PBMCs. Source of these receptors: a man aged 35 to 55 with rheumatoid arthritis. Both conserved end residues are part of each CDR3. The order of the fields is clone size, J gene, V gene, D gene, CDR3 protein, CDR3 DNA. A D gene is named only where the DNA matches it firmly. Clone size is shown for a subset of rows, as once, few, many or a class of expanded clone.

once | TRBJ2-1 | TRBV24-1 | . | CATSTQGRNEQFF | TGTGCCACCAGTACCCAGGGGCGCAATGAGCAGTTCTTC
. | TRBJ1-3 | TRBV7-9 | . | CASSGTTSGNTIYF | TGTGCCAGCAGCGGGACGACATCTGGAAACACCATATATTTT
. | TRBJ2-7 | TRBV5-4 | TRBD1 | CASSLWDRGREQYF | TGTGCCAGCAGCTTGTGGGACAGGGGGCGCGAGCAGTACTTC
. | TRBJ2-7 | TRBV12-3/TRBV12-4 | . | CASSSDPLEQYF | TGTGCCAGCAGTTCCGACCCCCTCGAGCAGTACTTC
once | TRBJ2-3 | TRBV28 | . | CASSFPGARSTDTQYF | TGTGCCAGCAGTTTCCCAGGGGCTCGGAGCACAGATACGCAGTATTTT
. | TRBJ2-7 | TRBV11-2 | . | CASSPGVGEDYEQYF | TGTGCCAGCAGCCCTGGGGTAGGGGAGGACTACGAGCAGTACTTC
. | TRBJ1-1 | TRBV6-4 | . | CASRGSRNTEAFF | TGTGCCAGCAGAGGCAGCCGGAACACTGAAGCTTTCTTT
. | TRBJ1-2 | TRBV4-1 | . | CASSLKRGVDYGYTF | TGCGCCAGCAGCCTAAAGAGGGGGGTGGACTATGGCTACACCTTC
. | TRBJ2-5 | TRBV11-2 | . | CASSLVWGAGETQYF | TGTGCCAGCAGCTTAGTTTGGGGGGCGGGAGAGACCCAGTACTTC
. | TRBJ1-2 | TRBV7-9 | TRBD1 | CASSLGDRGYGYTF | TGTGCCAGCAGCTTAGGGGACAGGGGCTATGGCTACACCTTC
once | TRBJ2-7 | TRBV19 | . | CASSMLASTYEQYF | TGTGCCAGTAGTATGCTGGCCTCTACCTACGAGCAGTACTTC
. | TRBJ2-2 | TRBV6-4 | . | CASRPGQNTGELFF | TGTGCCAGCAGGCCGGGACAGAACACCGGGGAGCTGTTTTTT
. | TRBJ1-2 | TRBV15 | TRBD1 | CATSRDPFLTGARYGYTF | TGTGCCACCAGCAGAGACCCCTTTTTAACAGGGGCCCGCTATGGCTACACCTTC
. | TRBJ2-3 | TRBV2 | . | CASSGQADTQYF | TGTGCCAGCAGTGGTCAGGCAGATACGCAGTATTTT
. | TRBJ2-7 | TRBV18 | . | CASSPSSVSSYEQYF | TGTGCCAGCTCACCATCTAGCGTAAGCTCCTACGAGCAGTACTTC
. | TRBJ1-2 | TRBV30 | TRBD1 | CASTIPGQPPYGYTF | TGTGCCTCGACAATCCCGGGACAGCCACCCTATGGCTACACCTTC
once | TRBJ2-7 | TRBV5-6 | TRBD1 | CASSFGTGGYEQYF | TGTGCCAGCAGCTTTGGGACAGGGGGGTACGAGCAGTACTTC
. | TRBJ1-6 | TRBV6-5 | . | CASKNGQLNSPLHF | TGTGCCAGCAAAAATGGACAGTTGAATTCACCCCTCCACTTT
. | TRBJ2-1 | TRBV25-1 | TRBD1 | CASSNDLDRGYNEQFF | TGTGCCAGCAGTAATGACCTGGACAGGGGATACAATGAGCAGTTCTTC
. | TRBJ1-4 | TRBV6-1 | . | CASSEDVGGEKLFF | TGTGCCAGCAGTGAAGATGTGGGGGGGGAAAAACTGTTTTTT
once | TRBJ2-3 | TRBV7-2 | . | CASSLSQGSTDTQYF | TGTGCCAGCAGCTTGAGTCAGGGGAGCACAGATACGCAGTATTTT
. | TRBJ1-2 | TRBV19 | . | CASSIQGTYNYGYTF | TGTGCCAGTAGTATTCAGGGGACCTATAACTATGGCTACACCTTC